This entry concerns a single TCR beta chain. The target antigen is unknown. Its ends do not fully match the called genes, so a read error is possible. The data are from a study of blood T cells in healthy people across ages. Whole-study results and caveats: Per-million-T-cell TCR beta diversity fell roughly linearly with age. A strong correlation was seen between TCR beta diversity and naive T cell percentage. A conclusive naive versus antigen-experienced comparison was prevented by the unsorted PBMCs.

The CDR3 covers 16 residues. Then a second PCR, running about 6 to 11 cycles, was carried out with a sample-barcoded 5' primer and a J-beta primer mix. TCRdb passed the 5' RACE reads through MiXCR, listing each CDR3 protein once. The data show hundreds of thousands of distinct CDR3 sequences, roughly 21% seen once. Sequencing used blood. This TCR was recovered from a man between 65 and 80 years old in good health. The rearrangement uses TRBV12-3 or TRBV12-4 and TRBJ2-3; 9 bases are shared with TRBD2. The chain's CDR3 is CASSSVAGAITDTEYF. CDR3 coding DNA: TGTGCCAGCAGTTCCGTAGCGGGAGCGATAACAGATACGGAGTATTTT.